The subject of this entry is one T cell receptor beta chain. This sample is part of a study of patients and donors after allogeneic stem cell transplantation. Using its own MiXCR run on the RT-PCR reads, TCRdb lists one record per CDR3 protein. Seen here are roughly 40,000 distinct CDR3 sequences, 30% to 40% observed once, and the top ten hold more than 70%. CDR1 and CDR2 from the germline V gene are MDHEN and SYDVKM. V dropped 4 bases and J dropped 5; count of bases not matched to a gene: 1. CDR3 size: 13 residues. The rearrangement links TRBV28 to TRBJ1-2, with 10 nucleotides matching TRBD1. This receptor was obtained from a human donor who was either an allogeneic HSCT recipient or a stem cell or donor lymphocyte infusion donor (not recorded which). It is not recorded whose cells these are; they may come from a transplant donor. The sequenced sample was blood, either unsorted or a sorted T cell fraction (not recorded which). As DNA, the CDR3 is TGTGCCAGCAGTTGGGGACAGGGGTATGGCTACACCTTC. Translating it yields CASSWGQGYGYTF.